This entry lists 8 T cell receptor beta chains sequenced from one sample in a study of shared clonotypes between healthy human individuals. Naive CD8 isolation took CD45RO-negative cells positively selected for CCR7 and excluded terminally differentiated effector memory CD45RA+ cells. Produced via immunoSEQ multiplex PCR; TCRdb's table is partial and in-frame only. The data show around 600,000 clones, approximately 95% seen once. The specimen was naive CD8+ T cells sorted from blood. Every receptor here comes from a woman aged 25 to 39 in good health.

This sequence joins TRBV19 and TRBJ2-1; TRBD2 matches at 10 bases. The junction had 2 bases not matched to a gene; V was cut back by 5 bases and J by 1 base. The CDR3 has 15 amino acids. The germline CDR1 and CDR2 sequences are LNHDA and SQIVND (reference sequence). CDR3 amino acids: CASSVSGGSYNEQFF. The CDR3, as DNA: TGTGCCAGTAGTGTTAGCGGGGGGTCCTACAATGAGCAGTTCTTC.

On this clone: This sample includes further DNA sequences coding for the same CDR3. The genes are TRBV27 and TRBJ2-7; D unclear. V was trimmed by 4 bases and J by 2 bases, leaving 3 bases between them. CDR3 length: 11 amino acids. CDR1 MNHEY and CDR2 SMNVEV come from the germline V gene (reference sequence). CDR3 bases: TGTGCCAGCAGTTCACCCTACGAGCAGTACTTC. This sequence encodes CASSSPYEQYF.

V gene TRBV4-1 combines with J gene TRBJ2-7; 8 bases map to TRBD2. CDR3 length: 17 amino acids. V was clipped by 5 bases and J by 4 bases; unmatched bases: 16. CDR1 and CDR2 (germline): MGHRA, YSYEKL. The CDR3 reads CASSYLEDGRALYEQYF. CDR3 coding DNA: TGCGCCAGCAGCTACTTGGAAGACGGGAGGGCCCTGTACGAGCAGTACTTC.

The V call is TRBV9, the J call TRBJ2-3; D ambiguous. Trimming shortened V by 0 bases and J by 4 bases, and 12 bases separated the two germline ends. The length of the CDR3 is 15 residues. Germline loops: CDR1 SGDLS, CDR2 YYNGEE. CDR3 in amino acids: CASSVGGNVPDTQYF. As DNA, the CDR3 is TGTGCCAGCAGCGTAGGTGGCAACGTGCCAGATACGCAGTATTTT.

The count of this clone is one. The rearrangement uses TRBV27 and TRBJ2-7; D might be TRBD2 (5 bases). V dropped 4 bases and J dropped 3 bases, with 19 bases sitting between them. The CDR3 runs to 16 residues. Per the germline V gene, CDR1 is MNHEY and CDR2 is SMNVEV (reference sequence). The CDR3 nucleotides are TGTGCCAGCAGTTCCTGGAGGAACCCCACCGGCTACGAGCAGTACTTC. This gives the protein CASSSWRNPTGYEQYF.

J is TRBJ2-1 and V is TRBV5-4; possible D gene TRBD2, 6 bases. Between the trimmed V and J ends, which lost 2 bases and 7 bases, there was a span of 19 bases. The CDR3 covers 16 residues. CDR1 and CDR2 from the germline V gene are SGHNT and YYREEE (reference sequence). The CDR3 loop is CASSLAWREEENEQFF. The CDR3 nucleotides read TGTGCCAGCAGCTTAGCCTGGCGGGAAGAAGAAAATGAGCAGTTCTTC.

This sequence joins TRBV29-1 and TRBJ2-3; TRBD1 agrees at 7 bases. The CDR3 covers 14 residues. Germline V gene sequence: CDR1 SQVTM, CDR2 ANQGSEA. With V trimmed by 7 bases and J by 5 bases, 12 bases remained unmatched. The CDR3 nucleotides are TGCAGCGAACGGGACAGAGTCCCGGTAGATACGCAGTATTTT. Its translation is CSERDRVPVDTQYF.

The chain has TRBV19 and TRBJ1-2; D ambiguous. CDR3 length: 17 residues. The germline V gene has CDR1 LNHDA and CDR2 SQIVND (reference sequence). Trimming left V 6 bases short and J 1 base short, with 21 bases between. Written as DNA, the CDR3 is TGTGCCAGTAGCGAGGAGAGTTGGGGAGACATTAACTATGGCTACACCTTC. Protein product: CASSEESWGDINYGYTF.